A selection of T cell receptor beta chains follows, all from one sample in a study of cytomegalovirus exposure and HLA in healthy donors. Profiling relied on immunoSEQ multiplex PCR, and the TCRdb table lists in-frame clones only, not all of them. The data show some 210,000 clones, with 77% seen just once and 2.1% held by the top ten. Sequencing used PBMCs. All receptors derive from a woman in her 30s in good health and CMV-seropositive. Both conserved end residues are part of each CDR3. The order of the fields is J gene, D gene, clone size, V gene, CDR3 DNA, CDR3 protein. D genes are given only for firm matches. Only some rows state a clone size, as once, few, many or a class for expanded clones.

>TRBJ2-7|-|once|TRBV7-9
TGTGCCAGCAGCTTGACTACTCCAGGGGATGAGCAGTACTTC
CASSLTTPGDEQYF
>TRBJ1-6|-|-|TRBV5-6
TGTGCCAGCAGCTTGTTCGTTCGGTTAAATAATTCACCCCTCCACTTT
CASSLFVRLNNSPLHF
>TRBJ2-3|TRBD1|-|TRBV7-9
TGTGCCAGCAGCTCAGACAGGGGGGCCACAGATACGCAGTATTTT
CASSSDRGATDTQYF
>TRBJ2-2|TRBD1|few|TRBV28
TGTGCCAGCAGGACAGGGAGGAACACCGGGGAGCTGTTTTTT
CASRTGRNTGELFF
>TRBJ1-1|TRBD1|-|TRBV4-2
TGTGCCAGCAGCCCAGAAAGTAGCTCCGGGACAGGGAATTGGAACACTGAAGCTTTCTTT
CASSPESSSGTGNWNTEAFF
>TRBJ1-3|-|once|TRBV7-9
TGTGCCAGCAGTCAAGGGGCTGGAAACACCATATATTTT
CASSQGAGNTIYF
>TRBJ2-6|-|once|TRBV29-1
TGCAGCGCCCTCGGTGGGGCCAACGTCCTGACTTTC
CSALGGANVLTF
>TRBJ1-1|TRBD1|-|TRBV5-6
TGTGCCAGCAGCTCGACAGGGTACACTGAAGCTTTCTTT
CASSSTGYTEAFF
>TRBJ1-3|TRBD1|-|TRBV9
TGTGCCAGCAGCGCCGTGGGACAGCTAGGGACTGGAAACACCATATATTTT
CASSAVGQLGTGNTIYF
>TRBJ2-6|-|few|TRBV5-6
TGTGCCAGCAGTTTGGAGGAGGGCACCGGGGGGGCCAACGTCCTGACTTTC
CASSLEEGTGGANVLTF
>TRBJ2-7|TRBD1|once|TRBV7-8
TGTGCCAGCAGCACCCGTCGGGCAGGGGGTCTGGGGGAGCAGTACTTC
CASSTRRAGGLGEQYF
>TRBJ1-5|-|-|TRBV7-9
TGTGCCAGCAGCGCACACGGGAGAGGGAATCAGCCCCAGCATTTT
CASSAHGRGNQPQHF
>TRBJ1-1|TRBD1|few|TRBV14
TGTGCCAGCAGCCAAAACAGGGGGTATACTGAAGCTTTCTTT
CASSQNRGYTEAFF
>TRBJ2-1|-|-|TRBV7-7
TGTGCTAGCAGCGCAACAGGGTTCTACAATGAGCAGTTCTTC
CASSATGFYNEQFF
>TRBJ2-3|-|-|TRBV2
TGTGCCAGCACCACCTACGGGAGTGGCACAGATACGCAGTATTTT
CASTTYGSGTDTQYF
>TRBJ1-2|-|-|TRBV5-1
TGCGCCAGCAGCTTGGCCGGGAGGGTCGACTATGGCTACACCTTC
CASSLAGRVDYGYTF
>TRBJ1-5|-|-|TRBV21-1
TGTGCCAGCAGCAACACAGTAAAGCAGCCCCAGCATTTT
CASSNTVKQPQHF
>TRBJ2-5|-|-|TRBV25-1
TGTGCCAGCAGTGCTACAGGGCGGGAGACCCAGTACTTC
CASSATGRETQYF
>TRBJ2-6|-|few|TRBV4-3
TGCGCCAGCAGCCAAGAACGGGAAATGAGCTCTGGGGCCAACGTCCTGACTTTC
CASSQEREMSSGANVLTF
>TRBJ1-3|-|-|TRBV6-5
TGTGCCAGCAGTTACGGTCAGAATGGAAACACCATATATTTT
CASSYGQNGNTIYF
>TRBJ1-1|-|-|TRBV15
TGTGCCACCAGCAGAGAAACGGCAGGGTGGACTGAAGCTTTCTTT
CATSRETAGWTEAFF
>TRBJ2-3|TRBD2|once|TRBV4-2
TGTGCCAGCAGCCAAGTAGTAGCGGGAACAGATACGCAGTATTTT
CASSQVVAGTDTQYF
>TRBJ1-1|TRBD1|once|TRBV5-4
TGTGCCAGCAGCGGTGGGGGACAGGTTAACACTGAAGCTTTCTTT
CASSGGGQVNTEAFF
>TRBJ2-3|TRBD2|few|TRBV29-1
TGCAGCGTTGAACTTCCGGGGGGGAGCACAGATACGCAGTATTTT
CSVELPGGSTDTQYF
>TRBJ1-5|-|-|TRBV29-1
TGCAGCGCCGGCGAAGGGGGACCTAATCAGCCCCAGCATTTT
CSAGEGGPNQPQHF
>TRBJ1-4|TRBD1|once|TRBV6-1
TGTGCCAGCACGCGACAGGGGCCTAATGAAAAACTGTTTTTT
CASTRQGPNEKLFF
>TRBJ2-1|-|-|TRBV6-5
TGTGCCAGCAGTCCTCACAGCGGCTCCTACAATGAGCAGTTCTTC
CASSPHSGSYNEQFF
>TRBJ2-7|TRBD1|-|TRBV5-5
TGTGCCAGCAGCTTGGCTATCGACAGGGTCGGCCAGTACTTC
CASSLAIDRVGQYF
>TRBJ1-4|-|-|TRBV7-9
TGTGCCAGCAGCTTAGTGTCGGGGGGCGGCGAAAAACTGTTTTTT
CASSLVSGGGEKLFF
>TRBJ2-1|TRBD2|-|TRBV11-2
TGTGCCAGCCCCGGGCCCGGGACTAGCGGGGGGACCTACAATGAGCAGTTCTTC
CASPGPGTSGGTYNEQFF
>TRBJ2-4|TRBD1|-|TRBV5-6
TGTGCCAGCAGCTTGTTTTCACCGGGACAGGGACTTGACATTCAGTACTTC
CASSLFSPGQGLDIQYF
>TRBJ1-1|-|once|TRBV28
TGTGCCAGCAGTTTGACGGACAGCATGAACACTGAAGCTTTCTTT
CASSLTDSMNTEAFF
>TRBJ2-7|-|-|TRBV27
TGTGCCAGCAGTATGGACAGCTACGAGCAGTACTTC
CASSMDSYEQYF
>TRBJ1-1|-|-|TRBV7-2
TGTGCCAGCAGCTTAGCTGGCGGGGTGAACACTGAAGCTTTCTTT
CASSLAGGVNTEAFF
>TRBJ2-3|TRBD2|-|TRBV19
TGTGCCACCCGAAGTGCTAGCGGGAGGGATACGCAGTATTTT
CATRSASGRDTQYF
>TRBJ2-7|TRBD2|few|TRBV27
TGTGCCAGCAGTTCCCGTAGCGGGGGGTCCTACGAGCAGTACTTC
CASSSRSGGSYEQYF
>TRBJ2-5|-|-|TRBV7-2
TGTGCCAGCAGCTTGCAGGGCCTCCGAGAGACCCAGTACTTC
CASSLQGLRETQYF
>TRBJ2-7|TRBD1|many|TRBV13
TGTGCCAGCAGACACAGGGGTGGTCAGACTTACGAGCAGTACTTC
CASRHRGGQTYEQYF
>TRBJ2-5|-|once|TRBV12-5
TGTGCTAGCCAACGACTAGGTCAAGAGACCCAGTACTTC
CASQRLGQETQYF
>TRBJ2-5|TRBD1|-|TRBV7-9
TGTGCCAGCAGCTTCTTGGACAGGGGTTGGGAGACCCAGTACTTC
CASSFLDRGWETQYF
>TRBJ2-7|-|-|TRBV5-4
TGTGCCAGCAGCCCTGGTGGCCTTCGGGACGAGCAGTACTTC
CASSPGGLRDEQYF
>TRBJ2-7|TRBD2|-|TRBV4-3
TGCGCCAGCAGCCAAGCACTAGCGGGAGGTCAGGGGCAGTACTTC
CASSQALAGGQGQYF
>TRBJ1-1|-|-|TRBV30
TGTGCCTCAGGGCAGGACACTGAAGCTTTCTTT
CASGQDTEAFF
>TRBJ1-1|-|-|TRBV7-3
TGTGCCAGCAGCCCCGGCCAGTGGACACCCATGGCTTTCTTT
CASSPGQWTPMAFF
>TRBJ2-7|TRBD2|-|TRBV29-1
TGCAGCGTTGAGTTAGCGGGATACTACGAGCAGTACTTC
CSVELAGYYEQYF
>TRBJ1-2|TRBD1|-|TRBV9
TGTGCCAGCAGCGTAGGTTCAGGGGGCTTCGAGGGCTACACCTTC
CASSVGSGGFEGYTF
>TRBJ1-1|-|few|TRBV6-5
TGTGCCGGACTTCCGGGACAAGGGGCTTTCTTT
CAGLPGQGAFF
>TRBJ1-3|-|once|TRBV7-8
TGTGCCAGCAGCCCAGGGACAATTGGAAACACCATATATTTT
CASSPGTIGNTIYF
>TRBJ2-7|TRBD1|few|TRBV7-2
TGTGCCAGCAGCCGACCCAGGGGGCTTGGGGTCGAGCAGTACTTC
CASSRPRGLGVEQYF
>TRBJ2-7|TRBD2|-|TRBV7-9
TGTGCCAGCAGCAGGGGACTAGCGGGAGGCTACGAGCAGTACTTC
CASSRGLAGGYEQYF
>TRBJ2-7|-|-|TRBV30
TGTGCCTGGAGTATTAGCGGAGGCAGGGACGAGCAGTACTTC
CAWSISGGRDEQYF
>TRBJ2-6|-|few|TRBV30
TGTGCCTGGAGTGTTCGCTCTGGGGCCAACGTCCTGACTTTC
CAWSVRSGANVLTF
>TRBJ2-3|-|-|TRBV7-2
TGTGCCAGCAGCCGCTCACGGGGGGCGAAAGATACGCAGTATTTT
CASSRSRGAKDTQYF
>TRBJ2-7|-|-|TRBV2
TGTGCCAGAGGGACTCAATCCTACGAGCAGTACTTC
CARGTQSYEQYF
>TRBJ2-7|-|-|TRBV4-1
TGCGCCAGCAGCCAAGGCCGGGGGAAGACCTACGAGCAGTACTTC
CASSQGRGKTYEQYF
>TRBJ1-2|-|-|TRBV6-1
TGTGCCAGCAGTGAAGCGAGGGTGGGTGGCTACACCTTC
CASSEARVGGYTF
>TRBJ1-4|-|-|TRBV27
TGTGCCAGCAGGGGGGGAGGGGACGAAAAACTGTTTTTT
CASRGGGDEKLFF
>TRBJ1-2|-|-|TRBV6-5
TGTGCCAGCAGTTACGACATTAACTATGGCTACACCTTC
CASSYDINYGYTF
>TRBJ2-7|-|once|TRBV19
TGTGCCAGTAGTGGTTCGGGGTGGAGGGACGAGCAGTACTTC
CASSGSGWRDEQYF